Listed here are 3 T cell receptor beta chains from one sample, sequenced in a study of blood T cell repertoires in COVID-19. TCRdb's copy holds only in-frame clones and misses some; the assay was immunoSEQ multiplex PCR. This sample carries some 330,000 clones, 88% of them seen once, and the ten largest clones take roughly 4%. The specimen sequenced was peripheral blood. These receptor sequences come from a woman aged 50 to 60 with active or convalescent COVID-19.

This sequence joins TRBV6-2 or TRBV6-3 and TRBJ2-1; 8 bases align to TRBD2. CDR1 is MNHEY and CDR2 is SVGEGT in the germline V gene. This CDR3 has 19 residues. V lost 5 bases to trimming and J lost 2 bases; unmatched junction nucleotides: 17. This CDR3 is CASSHQREPESRPYNEQFF. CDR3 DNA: TGTGCCAGCAGTCACCAGCGGGAGCCCGAGTCGCGCCCCTACAATGAGCAGTTCTTC.

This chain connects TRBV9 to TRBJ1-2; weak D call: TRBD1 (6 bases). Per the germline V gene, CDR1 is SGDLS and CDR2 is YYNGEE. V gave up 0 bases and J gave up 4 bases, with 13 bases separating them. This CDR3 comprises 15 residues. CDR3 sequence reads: CASSVGPGTTYGYTF. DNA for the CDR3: TGTGCCAGCAGCGTAGGTCCCGGGACAACCTATGGCTACACCTTC.

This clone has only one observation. The CDR3 spells CAWRYRVSEGTQYF. CDR3 nucleotide sequence: TGTGCCTGGAGGTACCGGGTCTCAGAGGGGACCCAGTACTTC. The chain combines TRBV30 with TRBJ2-5; a weak D match, TRBD2 (5 bases). V lost 3 bases, J lost 7 bases, and 18 bases lay in between. CDR1 and CDR2 from the germline V gene are GTSNPN and SVGIG (reference sequence). The CDR3 extends over 14 amino acids.